A single sample is the source of the 19 T cell receptor beta chains below, sequenced in a study of T cells in localized non-small cell lung cancer. Some clones are missing from TCRdb's copy, which holds only in-frame ones; the method was immunoSEQ multiplex PCR. Among about 3,400 clones listed, just under 30% were seen once. The source material was lung tumor tissue, sampled before any cancer treatment. The receptors stem from an older female donor with stage I lung adenocarcinoma.

This clone is large (0.1 to 1%) by share. At one end the junction does not follow the germline gene, possibly because of a read error. The chain recombines TRBV6-8 with TRBJ2-2; D is undetermined. This CDR3 comprises 13 residues. Germline V gives CDR1 MNHGY, CDR2 SAAAGT. CDR3 loop: CASSDSSTGELFF. CDR3 nucleotides: TGTGCCAGCAGTGACTCTAGCACCGGGGAGCTGTTTTTT.

This clone rates as medium-sized (0.01 to 0.1%). The J gene is TRBJ2-6, the V gene TRBV6-8; 7 positions match TRBD1. The germline gives CDR1 MNHGY, CDR2 SAAAGT. This CDR3 is 15 amino acids long. With V trimmed by 5 bases and J by 4 bases, 5 bases remained unmatched. CDR3 sequence: CASSDRVEGANVLTF. For the CDR3, the DNA is TGTGCCAGCAGTGACAGGGTAGAGGGGGCCAACGTCCTGACTTTC.

The J gene is TRBJ2-2, the V gene TRBV19, with 8 nucleotides matching TRBD2. Germline assignment: CDR1 LNHDA and CDR2 SQIVND (reference sequence). The CDR3 has 14 residues. V gave up 4 bases and J gave up 3 bases; unmatched junction bases: 1. The CDR3 DNA follows: TGTGCCAGTAGTAGTAGCGGGGACACCGGGGAGCTGTTTTTT. This sequence encodes CASSSSGDTGELFF.

This chain links TRBV18 with TRBJ2-7, with D perhaps matching TRBD1 or TRBD2 (5 bases each). This CDR3 spans 14 amino acids. V lost 1 base and J lost 7, with 14 bases in between. Germline CDR1 KGHSH, CDR2 LQKENI. CDR3 residues: CASSPLEGPLEQYF. CDR3 bases: TGTGCCAGCTCACCACTAGAGGGGCCCTTGGAGCAGTACTTC.

The V and J genes are TRBV6-8 and TRBJ1-5; unclear D gene. The CDR3 consists of 14 residues. The V gene's germline CDR1 is MNHGY and CDR2 SAAAGT. The V end lost 5 bases, the J end lost 0 bases, and 8 bases lay between the germline ends. The CDR3 loop is CASSPYISNQPQHF. Written as DNA, the CDR3 is TGTGCCAGCAGTCCTTACATTAGCAATCAGCCCCAGCATTTT.

This clone was found a few times. CDR3 loop: CASSLMGRGNTEAFF. Here the CDR3 DNA reads TGTGCCAGCAGCTTAATGGGCAGGGGGAACACTGAAGCTTTCTTT. The chain combines TRBV11-3 with TRBJ1-1; TRBD1 is a possible D gene (6 bases). V dropped 2 bases and J dropped 1 base, with 11 bases sitting between them. CDR3 length: 15 amino acids. Germline V lookup: CDR1 SGHNT, CDR2 YENEEA.

Relative to its sample, this clone is medium-sized (0.01 to 0.1%). Other DNA sequences in the sample encode the same CDR3. The V gene is TRBV9, the J gene TRBJ2-7; D uncertain. CDR3 length: 14 residues. The V gene lost 0 bases and the J gene lost 0 bases, with 7 bases spanning the gap. Germline V lookup: CDR1 SGDLS, CDR2 YYNGEE. The CDR3 nucleotides read TGTGCCAGCAGCGTAGATGTGAACTCCTACGAGCAGTACTTC. Encoded protein: CASSVDVNSYEQYF.

This clone was seen a handful of times. This chain links TRBV6-8 with TRBJ2-7; TRBD1 matches at 9 bases. The CDR3 runs 16 residues. CDR1 is MNHGY and CDR2 is SAAAGT in the germline V gene. The ends lost 0 bases at V and 5 bases at J; junction bases unmatched: 8. The CDR3 nucleotides are TGTGCCAGCAGTTACTCGGTCGGGACAGGGTCGGACGAGCAGTACTTC. As protein: CASSYSVGTGSDEQYF.

The genes are TRBV5-1 and TRBJ2-5; D is unresolved. The V end was cut by 6 bases, the J end by 2 bases, with 14 bases between. The CDR3 runs to 14 residues. Per the germline V gene, CDR1 is SGHRS and CDR2 is YFSETQ. CDR3 DNA sequence: TGCGCCAGCACTCCCTCAGTTGGGCAAGAGACCCAGTACTTC. Amino acids: CASTPSVGQETQYF. The entire variable domain, with the rest obtained from reference TRBV5-1 and TRBJ2-5, is as follows: KAGVTQTPRYLIKTRGQQVTLSCSPISGHRSVSWYQQTPGQGLQFLFEYFSETQRNKGNFPGRFSGRQFSNSRSEMNVSTLELGDSALYLCASTPSVGQETQYFGPGTRLLVL.

The CDR3 DNA reads TGTGCTAGTGGCCCCGAAGTAGGCACTGAAGCTTTCTTT. It specifies CASGPEVGTEAFF. The V call is TRBV12-5, the J call TRBJ1-1; no reliable D call. The V end was cut by 6 bases, the J end by 4 bases, with 12 bases between. This CDR3 contains 13 residues. Looked up from germline, CDR1 is LGHNT and CDR2 is FRNRAP.

There are a few counts of this clone. The chain combines TRBV30 with TRBJ2-7; D gene unclear. V was shortened by 4 bases and J by 4 bases, with 11 bases between the two germline ends. Germline CDR1 GTSNPN, CDR2 SVGIG (reference sequence). The length of the CDR3 is 12 residues. The CDR3 sequence is CAWKIKGYEQYF. CDR3 DNA: TGTGCCTGGAAAATAAAGGGATACGAGCAGTACTTC.

V is TRBV9 and J is TRBJ1-1, with a weak D call TRBD1 (6 bases). The ends were cut back, 6 bases at V and 3 bases at J, with 9 bases in the middle. The CDR3 extends over 12 amino acids. Germline CDR1 reads SGDLS; CDR2 reads YYNGEE. CDR3 sequence: CASNQGYTEAFF. The CDR3 nucleotides read TGTGCCAGCAACCAGGGGTACACTGAAGCTTTCTTT.

The chain combines TRBV6-8 with TRBJ2-5, with D possibly being TRBD1 (5 bases). V gave up 0 bases and J gave up 2 bases, with 10 bases separating them. The CDR3 extends over 15 amino acids. Germline values: CDR1 MNHGY, CDR2 SAAAGT. This CDR3 is CASSYSSRVQETQYF. CDR3 in DNA: TGTGCCAGCAGTTACTCAAGCAGGGTTCAAGAGACCCAGTACTTC.

This clone has just a few counts. V gene TRBV5-1 combines with J gene TRBJ1-2; D not certain. The CDR3 has 14 amino acids. V gave up 0 bases and J gave up 2 bases, with 8 bases separating them. The germline V gene encodes CDR1 SGHRS and CDR2 YFSETQ. The CDR3 DNA reads TGCGCCAGCAGCTTGGACAGACCCAACTATGGCTACACCTTC. Its translation: CASSLDRPNYGYTF.

This clone showed up just a few times. J is TRBJ1-2 and V is TRBV11-3, with 9 bases identical to TRBD1. The CDR3 contains 15 residues. Germline V lookup: CDR1 SGHNT, CDR2 YENEEA. After removal of 5 bases from V and 8 bases from J, the junction contained 12 bases not matched to a gene. The DNA for the CDR3 is TGTGCCAGCAGCCCCGGGACAGGGACCTTCGGGGGCTACACCTTC. Amino acids: CASSPGTGTFGGYTF.

In this sample, this clone turned up a few times. The V call is TRBV11-3, the J call TRBJ1-6, with TRBD1 identical over 7 bases. After removal of 3 bases from V and 6 bases from J, the junction contained 5 bases not matched to a gene. The CDR3 totals 15 residues. CDR1 SGHNT and CDR2 YENEEA come from the germline V gene. The CDR3 bases are TGTGCCAGCAGCTTGGGGACAGCGGCTAATTCACCCCTCCACTTT. Its protein is CASSLGTAANSPLHF.

This clone was seen more than once but under ten times. The rearrangement uses TRBV6-8 and TRBJ1-2; D not resolved. The CDR3 has 15 residues. Germline V gene sequence: CDR1 MNHGY, CDR2 SAAAGT. Trimming took off 2 bases at V and 7 bases at J, with 17 bases between the two ends. CDR3 DNA sequence: TGTGCCAGCAGTTACGGGTCGGGTCTTTTGGGTGGCTACACCTTC. Its translation is CASSYGSGLLGGYTF.

Only a few counts were recorded for this clone. The gene calls are TRBV11-3 and TRBJ2-7, with TRBD1 as a possible D gene (5 bases). V shed 3 bases and J shed 0 bases, with 9 bases lying between them. The CDR3 runs 14 residues. Germline values: CDR1 SGHNT, CDR2 YENEEA. This CDR3 is CASSFTGSSYEQYF. The DNA of the CDR3 is TGTGCCAGCAGCTTCACAGGTAGCTCCTACGAGCAGTACTTC.

The chain recombines TRBV30 with TRBJ1-5; the match to TRBD1 covers 8 bases. The CDR3 sequence is 14 residues long. V gave up 3 bases and J gave up 6 bases; unmatched junction bases: 7. The germline V gene encodes CDR1 GTSNPN and CDR2 SVGIG (reference sequence). CDR3 protein: CAWSPQGAGQPQHF. The CDR3 nucleotides are TGTGCCTGGAGCCCTCAGGGGGCAGGTCAGCCCCAGCATTTT.